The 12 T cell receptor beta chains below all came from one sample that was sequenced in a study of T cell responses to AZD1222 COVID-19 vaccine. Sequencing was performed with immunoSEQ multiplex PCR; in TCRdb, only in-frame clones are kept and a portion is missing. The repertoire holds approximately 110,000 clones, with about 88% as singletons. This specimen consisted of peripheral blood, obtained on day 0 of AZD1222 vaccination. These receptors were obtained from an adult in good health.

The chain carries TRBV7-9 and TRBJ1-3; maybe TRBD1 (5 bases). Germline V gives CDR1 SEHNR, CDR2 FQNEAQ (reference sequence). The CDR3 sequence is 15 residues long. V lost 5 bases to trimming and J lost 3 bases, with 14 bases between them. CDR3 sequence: CASSPGGAGGNTIYF. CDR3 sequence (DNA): TGTGCCAGCAGCCCTGGAGGGGCCGGTGGAAACACCATATATTTT.

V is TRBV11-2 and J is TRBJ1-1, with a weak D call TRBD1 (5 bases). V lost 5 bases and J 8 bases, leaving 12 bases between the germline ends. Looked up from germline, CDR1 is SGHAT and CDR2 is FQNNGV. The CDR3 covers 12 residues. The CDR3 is CASSLHPGEAFF. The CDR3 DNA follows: TGTGCCAGCAGCCTCCATCCAGGGGAAGCTTTCTTT.

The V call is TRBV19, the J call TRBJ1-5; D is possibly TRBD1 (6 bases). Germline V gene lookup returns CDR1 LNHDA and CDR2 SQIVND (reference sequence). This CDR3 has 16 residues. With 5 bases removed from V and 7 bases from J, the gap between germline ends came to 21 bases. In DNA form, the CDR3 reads TGTGCCAGTAGTTCCTTGGCGGGGGCCATCGGGCAGCCCCAGCATTTT. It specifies CASSSLAGAIGQPQHF.

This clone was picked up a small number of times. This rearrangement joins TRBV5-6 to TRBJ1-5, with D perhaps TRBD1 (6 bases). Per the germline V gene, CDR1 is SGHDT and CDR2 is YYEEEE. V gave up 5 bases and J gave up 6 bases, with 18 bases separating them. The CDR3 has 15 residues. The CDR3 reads CASSTTGRASQPQHF. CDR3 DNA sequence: TGTGCCAGCAGTACCACAGGGAGGGCTAGTCAGCCCCAGCATTTT.

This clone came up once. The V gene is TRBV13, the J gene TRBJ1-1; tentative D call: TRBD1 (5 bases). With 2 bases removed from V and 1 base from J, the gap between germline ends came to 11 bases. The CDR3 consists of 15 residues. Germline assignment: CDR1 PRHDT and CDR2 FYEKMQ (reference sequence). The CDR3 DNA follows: TGTGCCAGCAGCTTATATGCTGGGACGAACACTGAAGCTTTCTTT. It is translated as CASSLYAGTNTEAFF.

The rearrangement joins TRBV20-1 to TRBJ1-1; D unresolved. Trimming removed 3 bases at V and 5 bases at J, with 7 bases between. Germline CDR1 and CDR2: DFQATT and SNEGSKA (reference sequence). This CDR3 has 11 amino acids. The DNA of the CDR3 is TGCAGTGCTAGCAGTTATACTGAAGCTTTCTTT. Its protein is CSASSYTEAFF.

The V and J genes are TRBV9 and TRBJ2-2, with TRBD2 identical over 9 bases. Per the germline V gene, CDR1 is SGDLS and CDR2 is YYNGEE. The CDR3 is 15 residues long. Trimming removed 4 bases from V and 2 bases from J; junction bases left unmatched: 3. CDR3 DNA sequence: TGTGCCAGCAGCCAACTAGCGGGTAACACCGGGGAGCTGTTTTTT. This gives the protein CASSQLAGNTGELFF.

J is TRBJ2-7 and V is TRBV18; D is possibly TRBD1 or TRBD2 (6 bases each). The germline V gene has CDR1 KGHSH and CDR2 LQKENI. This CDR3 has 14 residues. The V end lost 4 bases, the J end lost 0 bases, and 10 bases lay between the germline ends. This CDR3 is CASSLGGSSYEQYV. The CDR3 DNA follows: TGTGCCAGCTCACTAGGGGGGAGCTCCTACGAGCAGTACGTC.

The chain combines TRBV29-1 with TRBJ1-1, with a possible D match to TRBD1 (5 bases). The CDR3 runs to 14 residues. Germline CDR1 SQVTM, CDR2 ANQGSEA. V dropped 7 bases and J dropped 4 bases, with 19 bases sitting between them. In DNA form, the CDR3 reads TGCAGCGCCAAAGCCGGGACCCGGGCCACTGAAGCTTTCTTT. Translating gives CSAKAGTRATEAFF.

The CDR3 protein is CASSPQGETQYF. The CDR3 DNA is TGTGCCAGCAGTCCCCAGGGAGAGACCCAGTACTTC. This chain joins TRBV27 and TRBJ2-5; D perhaps matches TRBD1 (5 bases). The CDR3 is 12 residues long. Germline CDR1 reads MNHEY; CDR2 reads SMNVEV (reference sequence). Trimming took off 5 bases at V and 4 bases at J, with 8 bases between the two ends.

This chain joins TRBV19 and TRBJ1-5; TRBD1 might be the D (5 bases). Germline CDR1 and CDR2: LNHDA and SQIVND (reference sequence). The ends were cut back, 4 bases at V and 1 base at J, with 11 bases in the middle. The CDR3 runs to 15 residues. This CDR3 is CASSTTGMSNQPQHF. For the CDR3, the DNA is TGTGCCAGTAGTACCACAGGTATGAGCAATCAGCCCCAGCATTTT.

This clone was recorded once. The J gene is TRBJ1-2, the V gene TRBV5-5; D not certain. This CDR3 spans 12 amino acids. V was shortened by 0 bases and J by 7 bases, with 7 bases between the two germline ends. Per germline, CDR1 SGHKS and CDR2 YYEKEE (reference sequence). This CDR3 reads CASSLVGSGYTF. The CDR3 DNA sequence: TGTGCCAGCAGCTTGGTCGGTAGTGGCTACACCTTC. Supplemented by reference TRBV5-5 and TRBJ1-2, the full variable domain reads DAGVTQSPTHLIKTRGQQVTLRCSPISGHKSVSWYQQVLGQGPQFIFQYYEKEERGRGNFPDRFSARQFPNYSSELNVNALLLGDSALYLCASSLVGSGYTFGSGTRLTVV.